The present T cell receptor (beta chain) was sequenced within a study of blood T cell repertoires in COVID-19. About the study: T cells, B-cell-depleted T cells, or PBMCs provided the cDNA or gDNA that served as material.

With 6 bases clipped from V and 7 bases from J, the junction kept 16 bases outside the gene matches. CDR1 and CDR2 (germline): LGHNT, FRNRAP. The CDR3 has 18 amino acids. TCRdb's table, derived via immunoSEQ multiplex PCR, lists solely in-frame clones and lacks some. The sample holds over 110,000 clones; approximately 87% are singletons and the top ten take 3.9%. The sequenced material came from PBMCs or T cells enriched from blood (not recorded which). This chain links TRBV12-5 with TRBJ2-1; 12 bases line up with TRBD2. The sequence was obtained from a man aged 50-59 years in a cohort exposed to, infected with or recovered from COVID-19 (not recorded which). CDR3 loop: CASGPPTPSGRAMNEQFF. The CDR3 region has the DNA TGTGCTAGTGGCCCCCCTACTCCTAGCGGGAGGGCTATGAATGAGCAGTTCTTC.